The subject of this entry is one T cell receptor (beta chain). The CDR3 runs to 16 residues. The germline V gene encodes CDR1 MNHEY and CDR2 SMNVEV (reference sequence). The germline V and J ends were trimmed by 8 bases and 0 bases, with 19 bases remaining between them. This entry belongs to a study of blood T cell repertoires in COVID-19. Assignment of participants to cohorts was predicated upon participant-reported clinical history. Sequencing used immunoSEQ multiplex PCR; TCRdb keeps in-frame clones, though not all of them. The table includes about 200,000 clones, about 90% detected once. The sample taken for sequencing was PBMCs or T cells enriched from blood (not recorded which). The chain employs TRBV27 and TRBJ2-5, with D possibly TRBD1 on 6 matching bases. The sequence was collected from a woman aged 30 to 39 with acute COVID-19. The CDR3 DNA reads TGTGCCAGCGCCTCGTGGACAGCTTGGTACCAAGAGACCCAGTACTTC. This translates into CASASWTAWYQETQYF.